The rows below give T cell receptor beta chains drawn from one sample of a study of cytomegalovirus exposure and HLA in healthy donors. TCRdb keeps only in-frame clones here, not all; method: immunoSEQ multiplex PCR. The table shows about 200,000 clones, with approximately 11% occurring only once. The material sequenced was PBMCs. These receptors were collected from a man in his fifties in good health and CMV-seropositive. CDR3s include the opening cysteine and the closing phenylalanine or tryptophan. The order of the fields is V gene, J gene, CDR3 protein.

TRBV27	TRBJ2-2	CASSYLSGDLGGELFF
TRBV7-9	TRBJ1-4	CASSARGAGSEKLFF
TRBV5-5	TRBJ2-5	CASSSGGVQETQYF
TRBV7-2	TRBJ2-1	CASSLAQVSGNEQFF
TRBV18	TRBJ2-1	CASSPSTSSYNEQFF
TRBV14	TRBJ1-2	CASSLRDRGRRSYGYTF
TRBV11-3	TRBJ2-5	CASSLGTSGGAGETQYF
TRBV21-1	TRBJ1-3	CASSKIRQNSGNTIYF
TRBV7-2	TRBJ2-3	CASSNRDSAGAQYF
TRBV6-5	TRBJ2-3	CASSYRLAGGDTQYF
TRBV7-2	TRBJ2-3	CASVSGGSTDTQYF
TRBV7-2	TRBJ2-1	CASSLRSGGDEQFF
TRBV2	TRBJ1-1	CASRLGTANTEAFF
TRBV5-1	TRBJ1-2	CASSLETDTNYGYTF
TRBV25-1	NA	CASSPDRPLYEQYF
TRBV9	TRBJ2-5	CASSVDPSGGLQETQYF
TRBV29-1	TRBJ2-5	CSGYRVAETQYF
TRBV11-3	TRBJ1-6	CASSFGQAPRGALHF
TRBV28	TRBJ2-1	CASRHTGTSSDEQFF
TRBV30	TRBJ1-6	CAWSTGTNNSPLHF
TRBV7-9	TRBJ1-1	CASSGGTEAFF
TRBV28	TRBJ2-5	CASSFSGQETQYF
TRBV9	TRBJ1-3	CASSVALGGSGNTIYF
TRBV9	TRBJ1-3	CASSGHRGSGNTIYF
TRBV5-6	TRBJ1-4	CASSLARDRVREKLFF
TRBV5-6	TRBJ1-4	CASSLGATNEKLFF
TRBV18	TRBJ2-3	CASSPNFPGATRDTQYF
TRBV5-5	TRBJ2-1	CASSRGQGSYNEQFF
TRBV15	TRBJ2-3	CATSREVGGGTQYF
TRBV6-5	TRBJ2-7	CASSPRESYEQYF
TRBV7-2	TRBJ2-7	CASSLDRPEQYF
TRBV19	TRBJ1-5	CASSIGTGGNQPQHF
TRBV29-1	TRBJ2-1	CSVKDSDEQFF
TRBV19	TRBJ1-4	CASSRYRGNEKLFF
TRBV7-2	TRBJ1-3	CASSPQGTGNTIYF
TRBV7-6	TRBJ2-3	CASSLRDRSDTQYF
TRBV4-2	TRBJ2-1	CASSQDRLVNEQFF
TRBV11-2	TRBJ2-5	CASSLGTSGEETQYF
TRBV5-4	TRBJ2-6	CASSLERAHLAANVLTF
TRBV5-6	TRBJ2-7	CASSLDGHGYEQYF